Here is one TCR beta chain with its context. Its target is not known. The J segment lost 0 bases and the V segment lost 6 bases, leaving 8 bases of the junction unmatched. The CDR3 totals 15 residues. CDR1 is MDHEN and CDR2 is SYDVKM in the germline V gene. This entry is derived from a study of response to subunit inactivated influenza vaccine. Regarding the study as a whole: Every seasonal influenza vaccination brings in few new T cells, the authors suggested.

Each CDR3 protein is one row after TCRdb ran MiXCR on the RT-PCR reads. The sample consists of approximately 700,000 distinct CDR3 sequences, approximately 15% of them appearing once. The J gene is TRBJ2-7, the V gene TRBV28; 7 bases are a match to TRBD2. The TCR originated in a man aged 45-65 years who received an inactivated influenza vaccine. The sample consisted of PBMCs from blood, taken approximately 13 days after vaccination. This CDR3 reads CASSPPTGGSYEQYF. In DNA, the CDR3 is TGTGCCAGCAGCCCCCCAACGGGGGGCTCCTACGAGCAGTACTTC.